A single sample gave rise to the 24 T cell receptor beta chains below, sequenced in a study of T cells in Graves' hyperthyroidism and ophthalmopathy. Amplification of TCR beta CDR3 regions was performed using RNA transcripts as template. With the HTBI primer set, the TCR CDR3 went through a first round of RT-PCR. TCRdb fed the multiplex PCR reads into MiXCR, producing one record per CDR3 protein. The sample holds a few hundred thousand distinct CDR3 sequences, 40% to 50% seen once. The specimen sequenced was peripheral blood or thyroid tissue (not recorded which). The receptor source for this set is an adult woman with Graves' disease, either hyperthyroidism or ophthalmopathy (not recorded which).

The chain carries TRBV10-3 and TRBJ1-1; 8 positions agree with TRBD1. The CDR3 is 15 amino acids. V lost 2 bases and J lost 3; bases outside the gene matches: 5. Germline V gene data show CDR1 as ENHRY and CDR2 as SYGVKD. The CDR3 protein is CAISEDRGRDTEAFF. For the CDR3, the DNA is TGTGCCATCAGTGAGGACAGGGGCCGGGACACTGAAGCTTTCTTT.

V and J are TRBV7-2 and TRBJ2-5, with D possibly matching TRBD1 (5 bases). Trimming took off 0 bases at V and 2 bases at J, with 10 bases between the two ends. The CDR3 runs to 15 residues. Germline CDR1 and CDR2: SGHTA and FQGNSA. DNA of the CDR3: TGTGCCAGCAGCTTAGCTCACAGGAAACAAGAGACCCAGTACTTC. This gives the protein CASSLAHRKQETQYF. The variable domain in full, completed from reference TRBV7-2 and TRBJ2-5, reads GAGVSQSPSNKVTEKGKDVELRCDPISGHTALYWYRQSLGQGLEFLIYFQGNSAPDKSGLPSDRFSAERTGGSVSTLTIQRTQQEDSAVYLCASSLAHRKQETQYFGPGTRLLVL.

In nucleotides, the CDR3 is TGCAGCGTTCGCCGGGGGTCTGGGGAGCAGTACTTC. Translating it yields CSVRRGSGEQYF. V usage is TRBV29-1 and J usage is TRBJ2-7; D might be TRBD2 (6 bases). Looked up from germline, CDR1 is SQVTM and CDR2 is ANQGSEA. The CDR3 spans 12 residues. V was clipped by 5 bases and J by 7 bases, with 15 bases between them.

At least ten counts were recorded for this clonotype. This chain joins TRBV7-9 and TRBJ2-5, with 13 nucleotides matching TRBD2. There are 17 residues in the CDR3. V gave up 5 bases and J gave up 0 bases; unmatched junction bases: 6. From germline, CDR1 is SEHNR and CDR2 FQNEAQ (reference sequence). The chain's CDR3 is CASSPGTSGDYQETQYF. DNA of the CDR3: TGTGCCAGCAGCCCCGGGACTAGCGGGGATTACCAAGAGACCCAGTACTTC.

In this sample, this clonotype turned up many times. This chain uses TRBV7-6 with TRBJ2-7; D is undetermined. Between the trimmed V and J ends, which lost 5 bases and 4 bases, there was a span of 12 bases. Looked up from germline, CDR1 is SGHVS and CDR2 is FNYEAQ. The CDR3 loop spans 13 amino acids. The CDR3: CASSLKGEYEQYF. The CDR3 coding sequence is TGTGCCAGCAGCCTAAAGGGCGAGTACGAGCAGTACTTC.

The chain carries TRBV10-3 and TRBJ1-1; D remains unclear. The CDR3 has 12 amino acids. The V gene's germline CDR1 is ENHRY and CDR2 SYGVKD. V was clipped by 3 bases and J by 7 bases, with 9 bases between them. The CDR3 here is CAISDSLYEAFF. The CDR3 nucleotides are TGTGCCATCAGTGATTCACTCTATGAAGCTTTCTTT.

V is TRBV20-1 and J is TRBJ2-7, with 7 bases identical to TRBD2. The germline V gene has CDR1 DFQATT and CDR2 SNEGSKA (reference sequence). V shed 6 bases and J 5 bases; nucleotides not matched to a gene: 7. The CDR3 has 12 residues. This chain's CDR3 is CSAHTGGDEQYF. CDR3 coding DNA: TGCAGTGCGCACACGGGGGGTGACGAGCAGTACTTC.

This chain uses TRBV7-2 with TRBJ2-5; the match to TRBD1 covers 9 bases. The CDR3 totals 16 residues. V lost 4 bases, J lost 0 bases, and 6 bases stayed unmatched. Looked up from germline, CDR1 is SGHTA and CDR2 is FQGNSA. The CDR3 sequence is CASSSPTGGYQETQYF. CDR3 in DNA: TGTGCCAGCAGCTCACCGACAGGGGGATACCAAGAGACCCAGTACTTC. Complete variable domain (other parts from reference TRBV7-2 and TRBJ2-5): GAGVSQSPSNKVTEKGKDVELRCDPISGHTALYWYRQSLGQGLEFLIYFQGNSAPDKSGLPSDRFSAERTGGSVSTLTIQRTQQEDSAVYLCASSSPTGGYQETQYFGPGTRLLVL.

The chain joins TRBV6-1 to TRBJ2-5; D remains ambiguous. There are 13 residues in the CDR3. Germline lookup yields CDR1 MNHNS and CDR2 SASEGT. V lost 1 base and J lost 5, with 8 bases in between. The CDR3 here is CASSEEPTETQYF. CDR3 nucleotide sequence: TGTGCCAGCAGTGAAGAACCGACGGAGACCCAGTACTTC.

The CDR3 region is CASSDPRDRVRNSGANVLTF. The DNA for the CDR3 is TGTGCCAGCAGCGACCCACGGGACAGGGTCCGTAACTCTGGGGCCAACGTCCTGACTTTC. This chain joins TRBV9 and TRBJ2-6; 9 bases fit TRBD1. The CDR3 is made up of 20 amino acids. With V trimmed by 3 bases and J by 0 bases, 13 bases remained unmatched. Germline-derived CDR1 and CDR2 are SGDLS and YYNGEE.

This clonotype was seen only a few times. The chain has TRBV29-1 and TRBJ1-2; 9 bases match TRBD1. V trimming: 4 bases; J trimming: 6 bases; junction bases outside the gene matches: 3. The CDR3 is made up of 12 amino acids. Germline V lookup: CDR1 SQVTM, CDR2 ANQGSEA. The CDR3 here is CSVGQGGDGYTF. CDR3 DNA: TGCAGCGTTGGACAGGGGGGGGATGGCTACACCTTC.

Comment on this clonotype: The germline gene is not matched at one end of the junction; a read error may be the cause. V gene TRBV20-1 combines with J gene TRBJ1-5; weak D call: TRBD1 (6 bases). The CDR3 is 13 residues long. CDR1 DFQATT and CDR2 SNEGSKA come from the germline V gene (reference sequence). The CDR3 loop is CSAGGASIQPQHF. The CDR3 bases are TGCAGTGCTGGGGGCGCGAGCATTCAGCCCCAGCATTTT.

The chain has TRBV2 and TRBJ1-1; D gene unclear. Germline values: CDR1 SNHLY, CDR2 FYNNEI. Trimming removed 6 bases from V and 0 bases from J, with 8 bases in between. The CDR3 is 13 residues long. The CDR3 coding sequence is TGTGCCAGCAGACCTGAGTTGAACACTGAAGCTTTCTTT. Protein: CASRPELNTEAFF.

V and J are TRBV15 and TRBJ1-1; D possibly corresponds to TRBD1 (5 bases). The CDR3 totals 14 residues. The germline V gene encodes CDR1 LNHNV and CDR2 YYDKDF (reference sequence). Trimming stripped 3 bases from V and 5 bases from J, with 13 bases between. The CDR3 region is CATSSPSGTTEAFF. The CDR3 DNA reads TGTGCCACCAGCAGTCCCTCCGGGACGACTGAAGCTTTCTTT.

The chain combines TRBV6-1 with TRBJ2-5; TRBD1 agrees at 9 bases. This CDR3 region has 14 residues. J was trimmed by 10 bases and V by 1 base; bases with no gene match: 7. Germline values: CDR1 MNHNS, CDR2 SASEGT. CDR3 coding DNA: TGTGCCAGCAGTGAAGAACCGACAGGGGGATACCAGTACTTC. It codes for CASSEEPTGGYQYF.

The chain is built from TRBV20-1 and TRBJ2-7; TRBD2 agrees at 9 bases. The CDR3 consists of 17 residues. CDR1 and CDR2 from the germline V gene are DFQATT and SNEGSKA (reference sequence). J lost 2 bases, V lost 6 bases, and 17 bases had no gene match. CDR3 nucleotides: TGCAGTGCGAAAAGGGTCTGGCGGGAGGGCAAGACCTACGAGCAGTACTTC. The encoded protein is CSAKRVWREGKTYEQYF.

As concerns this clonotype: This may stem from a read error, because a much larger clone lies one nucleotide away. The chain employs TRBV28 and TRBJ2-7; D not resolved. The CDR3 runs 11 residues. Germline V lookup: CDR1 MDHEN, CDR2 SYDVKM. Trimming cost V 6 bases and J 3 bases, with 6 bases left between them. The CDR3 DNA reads TGTGCCAGCAGCACCGTCTACGAGCAGTACTTC. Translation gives CASSTVYEQYF.

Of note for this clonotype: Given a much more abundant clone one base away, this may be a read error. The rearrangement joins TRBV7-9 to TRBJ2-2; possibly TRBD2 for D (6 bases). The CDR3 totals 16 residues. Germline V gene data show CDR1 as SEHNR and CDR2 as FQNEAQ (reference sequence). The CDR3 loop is CASSLYRGRSTGGLFF. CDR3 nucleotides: TGTGCCAGCAGCTTATACCGAGGACGGAGCACCGGGGGGCTGTTTTTT. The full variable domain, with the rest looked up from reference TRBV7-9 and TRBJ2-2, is DTGVSQNPRHKITKRGQNVTFRCDPISEHNRLYWYRQTLGQGPEFLTYFQNEAQLEKSRLLSDRFSAERPKGSFSTLEIQRTEQGDSAMYLCASSLYRGRSTGGLFFGEGSRLTVL.

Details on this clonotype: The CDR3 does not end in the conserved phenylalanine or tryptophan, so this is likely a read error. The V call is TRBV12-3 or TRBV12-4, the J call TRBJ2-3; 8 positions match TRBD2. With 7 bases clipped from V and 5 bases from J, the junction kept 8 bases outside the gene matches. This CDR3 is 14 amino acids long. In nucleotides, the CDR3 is TGTGCCAGCATGGAGAGCGGGAGCGGAGATACGCAGTATTAT. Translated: CASMESGSGDTQYY.

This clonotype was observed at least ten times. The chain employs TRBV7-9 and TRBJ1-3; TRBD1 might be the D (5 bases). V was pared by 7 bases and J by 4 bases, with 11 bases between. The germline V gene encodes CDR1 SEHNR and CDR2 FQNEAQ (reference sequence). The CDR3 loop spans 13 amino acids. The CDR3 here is CASTHPGGNTIYF. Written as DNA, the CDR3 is TGTGCCAGCACCCACCCAGGGGGAAACACCATATATTTT.

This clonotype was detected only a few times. The CDR3 DNA reads as TGTGCCAGCTCACCTTCGCAGGTAGGAACTGAAGCTTTCTTT. This codes for CASSPSQVGTEAFF. This chain joins TRBV18 and TRBJ1-1; D gene uncertain. The CDR3 has 14 residues. With 3 bases removed from V and 5 bases from J, the gap between germline ends came to 13 bases. Per the germline V gene, CDR1 is KGHSH and CDR2 is LQKENI.

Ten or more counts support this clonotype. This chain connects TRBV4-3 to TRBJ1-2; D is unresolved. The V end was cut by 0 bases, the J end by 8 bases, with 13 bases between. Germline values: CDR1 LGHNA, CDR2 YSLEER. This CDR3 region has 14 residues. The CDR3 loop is CASSQDRAVLGYTF. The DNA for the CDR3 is TGCGCCAGCAGCCAAGATAGGGCAGTTCTGGGCTACACCTTC.

The CDR3 reads CAWSVGQGSYEQYF. CDR3 DNA sequence: TGTGCCTGGAGTGTGGGACAGGGAAGTTACGAGCAGTACTTC. This chain uses TRBV30 with TRBJ2-7; 9 bases align to TRBD1. The CDR3 has 14 amino acids. J lost 4 bases, V lost 0 bases, and 4 bases had no gene match. CDR1 and CDR2 from the germline V gene are GTSNPN and SVGIG (reference sequence).

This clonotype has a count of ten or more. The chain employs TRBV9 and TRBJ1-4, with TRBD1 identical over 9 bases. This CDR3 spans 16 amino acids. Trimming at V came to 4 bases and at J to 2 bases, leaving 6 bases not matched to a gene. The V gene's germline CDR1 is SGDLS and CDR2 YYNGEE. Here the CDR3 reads CASSQTGGWTNEKLFF. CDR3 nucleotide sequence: TGTGCCAGCAGCCAGACAGGGGGGTGGACTAATGAAAAACTGTTTTTT.